The clone carrying this T cell receptor beta chain has a handful of counts. Its antigen is undetermined. Expressed TCRB transcripts got sequenced, as all isolated RNA was reverse transcribed. The table came from immunoSEQ multiplex PCR; TCRdb's copy has only in-frame clones and leaves some out. The sample lists around 310,000 clones; roughly 14% were seen once. Germline CDR1 and CDR2: MDHEN and SYDVKM. The CDR3 has 13 amino acids. V was clipped by 3 bases and J by 4 bases, with 9 bases between them. The data are from a study of beta chain features in type 1 diabetes. Broader study findings: Shorter TCRB CDR3s, moderately but significantly so, marked every one of the four CD4+ subsets in Type 1 diabetes patients.

What was sequenced was naive CD4+ T cells from blood. The rearrangement joins TRBV28 to TRBJ1-2, with D uncertain. The receptor's source is a woman aged 18-29 years with type 1 diabetes. The CDR3 protein is CASSFRDFYGYTF. The CDR3 coding sequence is TGTGCCAGCAGTTTTCGGGATTTCTATGGCTACACCTTC.